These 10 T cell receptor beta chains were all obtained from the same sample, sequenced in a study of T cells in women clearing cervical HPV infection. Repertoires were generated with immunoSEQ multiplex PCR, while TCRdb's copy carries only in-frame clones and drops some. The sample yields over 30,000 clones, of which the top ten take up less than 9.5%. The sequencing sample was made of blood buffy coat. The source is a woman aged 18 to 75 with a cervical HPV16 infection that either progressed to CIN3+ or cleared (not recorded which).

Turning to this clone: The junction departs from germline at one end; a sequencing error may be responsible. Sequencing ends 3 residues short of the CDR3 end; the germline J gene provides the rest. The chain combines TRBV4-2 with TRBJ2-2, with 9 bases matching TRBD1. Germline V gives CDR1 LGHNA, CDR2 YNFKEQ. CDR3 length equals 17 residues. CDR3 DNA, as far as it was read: TGCGCCAGCAGCCATGTCACAGGGGGCAGTAGGACCGGGGAG. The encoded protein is CASSHVTGGSRTGE. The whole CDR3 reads CASSHVTGGSRTGELFF.

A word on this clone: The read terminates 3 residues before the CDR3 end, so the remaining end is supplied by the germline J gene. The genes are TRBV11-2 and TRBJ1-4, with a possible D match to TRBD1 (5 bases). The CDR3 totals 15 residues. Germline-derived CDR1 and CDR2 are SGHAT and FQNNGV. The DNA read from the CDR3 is TGTGCCAGCAGTCCGGGGGGTTCTGGGGCCAACGTA. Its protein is CASSPGGSGANV. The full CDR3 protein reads CASSPGGSGANVLFF.

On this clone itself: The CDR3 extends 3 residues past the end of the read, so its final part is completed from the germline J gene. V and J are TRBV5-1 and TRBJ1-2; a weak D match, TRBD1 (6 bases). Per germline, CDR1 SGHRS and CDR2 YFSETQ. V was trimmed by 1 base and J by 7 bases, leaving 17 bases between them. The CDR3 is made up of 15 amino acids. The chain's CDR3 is CASSLPSSTGSGYTF. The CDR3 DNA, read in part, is TGCGCCAGCAGCTTGCCGTCGTCTACAGGGAGTGGC.

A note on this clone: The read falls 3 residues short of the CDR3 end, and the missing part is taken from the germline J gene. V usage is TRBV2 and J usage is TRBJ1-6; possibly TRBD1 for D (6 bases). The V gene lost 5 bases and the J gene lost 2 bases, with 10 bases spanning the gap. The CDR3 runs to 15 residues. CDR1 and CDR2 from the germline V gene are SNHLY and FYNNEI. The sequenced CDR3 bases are TGTGCCAGCAGTCCGGACAGACCCTATAATTCACCC. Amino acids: CASSPDRPYNSP. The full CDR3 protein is CASSPDRPYNSPLHF. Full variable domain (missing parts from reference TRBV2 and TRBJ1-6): EPEVTQTPSHQVTQMGQEVILRCVPISNHLYFYWYRQILGQKVEFLVSFYNNEISEKSEIFDDQFSVERPDGSNFTLKIRSTKLEDSAMYFCASSPDRPYNSPLHFGNGTRLTVT.

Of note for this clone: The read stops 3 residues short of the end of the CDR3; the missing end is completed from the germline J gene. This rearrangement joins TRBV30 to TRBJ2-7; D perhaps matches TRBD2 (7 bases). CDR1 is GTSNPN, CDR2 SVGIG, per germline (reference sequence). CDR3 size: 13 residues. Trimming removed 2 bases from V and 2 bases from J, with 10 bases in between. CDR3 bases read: TGTGCCTGGAGTTCCGGGGGGCCCTACGAG. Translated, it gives CAWSSGGPYE. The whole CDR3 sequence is CAWSSGGPYEQYF.

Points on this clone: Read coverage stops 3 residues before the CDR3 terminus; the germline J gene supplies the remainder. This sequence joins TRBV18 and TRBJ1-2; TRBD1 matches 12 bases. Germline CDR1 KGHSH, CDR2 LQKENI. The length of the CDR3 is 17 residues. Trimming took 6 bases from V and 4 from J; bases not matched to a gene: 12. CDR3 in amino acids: CASSPTPGQGAIYGYTF. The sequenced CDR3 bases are TGTGCCAGCTCCCCAACCCCGGGACAGGGGGCGATCTATGGC.

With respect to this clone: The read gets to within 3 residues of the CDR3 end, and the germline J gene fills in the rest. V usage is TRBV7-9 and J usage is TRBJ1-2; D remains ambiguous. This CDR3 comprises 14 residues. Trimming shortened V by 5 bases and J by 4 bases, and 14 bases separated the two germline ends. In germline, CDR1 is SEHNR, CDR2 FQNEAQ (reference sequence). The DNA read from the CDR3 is TGTGCCAGCAGCGCCGCGGGGAAATTCTATGGC. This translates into CASSAAGKFYG. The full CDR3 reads CASSAAGKFYGYTF.

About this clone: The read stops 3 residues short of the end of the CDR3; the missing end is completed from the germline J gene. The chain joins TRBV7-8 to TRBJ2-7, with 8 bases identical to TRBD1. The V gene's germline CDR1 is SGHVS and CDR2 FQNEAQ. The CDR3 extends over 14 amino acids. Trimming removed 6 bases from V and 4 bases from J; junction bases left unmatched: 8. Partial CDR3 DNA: TGTGCCAGCAGTTATTCACAGGGGGTTTACGAG. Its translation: CASSYSQGVYE. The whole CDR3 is CASSYSQGVYEQYF. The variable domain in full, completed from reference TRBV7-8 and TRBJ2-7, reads GAGVSQSPRYKVAKRGQDVALRCDPISGHVSLFWYQQALGQGPEFLTYFQNEAQLDKSGLPSDRFFAERPEGSVSTLKIQRTQQEDSAVYLCASSYSQGVYEQYFGPGTRLTVT.

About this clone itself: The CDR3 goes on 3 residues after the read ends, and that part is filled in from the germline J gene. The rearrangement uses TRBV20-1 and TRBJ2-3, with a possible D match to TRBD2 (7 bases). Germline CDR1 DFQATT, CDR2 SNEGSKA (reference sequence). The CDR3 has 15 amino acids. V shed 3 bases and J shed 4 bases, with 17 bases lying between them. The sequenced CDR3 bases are TGCAGTGCTAGTGGTGGGGGGGCCAGCGCAGATACG. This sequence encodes CSASGGGASADT. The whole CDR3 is CSASGGGASADTQYF.

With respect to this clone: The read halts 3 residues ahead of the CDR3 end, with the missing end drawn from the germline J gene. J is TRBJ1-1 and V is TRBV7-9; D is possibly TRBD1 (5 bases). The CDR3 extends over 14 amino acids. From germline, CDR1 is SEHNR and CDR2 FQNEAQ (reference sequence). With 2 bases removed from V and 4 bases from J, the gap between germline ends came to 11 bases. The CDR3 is CASSLHQQGTEAFF. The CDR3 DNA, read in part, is TGTGCCAGCAGCTTACATCAGCAGGGCACTGAA.